This TCR beta chain stems from a study of blood T cell repertoires in COVID-19. The table lists this clone with a count of one. Some clones are missing from TCRdb's copy, which holds only in-frame ones; the method was immunoSEQ multiplex PCR. Of some 240,000 clones listed, 75% to 90% were seen once; the top ten hold about 4.8%. Sequencing was carried out using peripheral blood. The TCR was taken from a woman in her 70s with COVID-19, enrolled during active disease.

This CDR3 is CATRDSQNTGELFF. The CDR3 DNA reads TGTGCCACCAGGGACTCCCAGAACACCGGGGAGCTGTTTTTT. The chain joins TRBV24-1 to TRBJ2-2; perhaps TRBD2 as D (5 bases). The germline V gene encodes CDR1 KGHDR and CDR2 SFDVKD. The CDR3 is 14 residues long. Trimming shortened V by 7 bases and J by 1 base, and 9 bases separated the two germline ends.